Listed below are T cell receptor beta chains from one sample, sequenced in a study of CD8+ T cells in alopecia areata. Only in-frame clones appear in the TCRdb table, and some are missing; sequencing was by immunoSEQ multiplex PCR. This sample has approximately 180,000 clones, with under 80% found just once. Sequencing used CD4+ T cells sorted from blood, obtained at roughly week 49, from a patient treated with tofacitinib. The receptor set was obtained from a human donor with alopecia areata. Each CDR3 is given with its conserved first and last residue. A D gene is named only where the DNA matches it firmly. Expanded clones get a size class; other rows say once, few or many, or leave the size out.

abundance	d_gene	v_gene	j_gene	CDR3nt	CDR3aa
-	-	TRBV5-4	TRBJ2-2	TGTGCCAGCAGCTCTGACGGCACCGGGGAGCTGTTTTTT	CASSSDGTGELFF
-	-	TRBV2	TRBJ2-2	TGTGCCAGCATGAGGACTACAACCGGGGAGCTGTTTTTT	CASMRTTTGELFF
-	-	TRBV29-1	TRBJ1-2	TGCAGCGTTGAAGAGGCGCAGGGAAGACTCTATGGCTACACCTTC	CSVEEAQGRLYGYTF
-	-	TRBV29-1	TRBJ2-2	TGCAGCGTTGCATACGAATATGGGTCCGGGGAGCTGTTTTTT	CSVAYEYGSGELFF
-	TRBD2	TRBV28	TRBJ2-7	TGTGCCAGCAGTCAATGGACTAGCGGGGACGAGCAGTACTTC	CASSQWTSGDEQYF
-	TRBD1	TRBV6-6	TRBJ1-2	TGTGCCAGCAGTCCGACAGGGGATGGCTACACCTTC	CASSPTGDGYTF
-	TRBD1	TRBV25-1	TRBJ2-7	TGTGCCAGCAGTGCTACCGGGACAGGGGTATACGAGCAGTACTTC	CASSATGTGVYEQYF
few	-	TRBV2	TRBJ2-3	TGTGCCAGCACTCCCGCTTCAAGCACAGATACGCAGTATTTT	CASTPASSTDTQYF
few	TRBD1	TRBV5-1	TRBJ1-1	TGCGCCAGCAGCCCACCGACAGGGAAGGGCACTGAAGCTTTCTTT	CASSPPTGKGTEAFF
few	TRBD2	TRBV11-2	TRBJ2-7	TGTGCCAGCAGCTTAGCCGCTAGCGGGGGGCACTACGAGCAGTACTTC	CASSLAASGGHYEQYF
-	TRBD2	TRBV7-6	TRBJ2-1	TGTGCCAGCAGCTCCGGGACTAGCGTCTTATACAATGAGCAGTTCTTC	CASSSGTSVLYNEQFF
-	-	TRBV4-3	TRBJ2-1	TGCGCCAGCAGCCGCCAGCGGAATGAGCAGTTCTTC	CASSRQRNEQFF
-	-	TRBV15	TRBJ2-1	TGTGCCACCAGCAGAGAGGGACTTCCTAGTAATGAGCAGTTCTTC	CATSREGLPSNEQFF
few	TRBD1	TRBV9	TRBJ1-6	TGTGCCAGCAGCGGACAGGGGGGTAATTCACCCCTCCACTTT	CASSGQGGNSPLHF
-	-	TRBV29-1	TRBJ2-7	TGCAGCGTGGCCCGGGACACCTACGAGCAGTACTTC	CSVARDTYEQYF
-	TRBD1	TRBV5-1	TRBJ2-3	TGCGCCAGCAGCTTGCGGGGTCCCGGGACAGGGGTTTACCCAGACACAGATACGCAGTATTTT	CASSLRGPGTGVYPDTDTQYF
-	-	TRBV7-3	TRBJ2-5	TGTGCCAGCAGCTTACTCCCGGGGATAGAAGAGACCCAGTACTTC	CASSLLPGIEETQYF
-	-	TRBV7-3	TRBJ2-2	TGTGCCAGCAGCGACCAGCTTGGGGAGCTGTTTTTT	CASSDQLGELFF
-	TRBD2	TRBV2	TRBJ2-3	TGTGCCAGCAGAGAGCGGGGTATGGTCACAGATACGCAGTATTTT	CASRERGMVTDTQYF
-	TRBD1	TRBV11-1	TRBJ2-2	TGTGCCAGCAGGACAGGGCCAACCGGGGAGCTGTTTTTT	CASRTGPTGELFF
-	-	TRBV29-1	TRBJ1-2	TGCAGCGTTGAAATATCCCCCAGGGCATCCGGGGGCTACACCTTC	CSVEISPRASGGYTF
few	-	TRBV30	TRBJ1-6	TGTGCCTGGAGTGCAGGTTCTAATTCACCCCTCCACTTT	CAWSAGSNSPLHF
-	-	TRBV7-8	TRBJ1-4	TGTGCCAGCAGCTTGAGCCCTGGAGCAACTAATGAAAAACTGTTTTTT	CASSLSPGATNEKLFF